One T cell receptor (beta chain) is described in this entry. Combining a sample-barcoded 5' primer with a J-beta primer mix, a second PCR ran for roughly 7 to 12 cycles. MiXCR, run by TCRdb on the 5' RACE reads, gives a single entry per CDR3 protein. The table records 800,000 or so distinct CDR3 sequences, 20% to 25% of them present only once. The data originate from a study of blood T cells in healthy people across ages. The same specimen was also included in a second study, on T cells of mothers and their children.

The sequencing sample was made of blood. The sequence derives from a boy younger than 18 in good health.

CDR3 residues: CSARDGTSGSTDTQYF. The CDR3 DNA follows: TGCAGTGCTAGAGATGGGACTAGCGGGAGCACAGATACGCAGTATTTT. The chain recombines TRBV20-1 with TRBJ2-3; 12 positions match TRBD2. V lost 0 bases, J lost 0 bases, and 1 base stayed unmatched. CDR1 and CDR2 (germline): DFQATT, SNEGSKA (reference sequence). This CDR3 has 16 amino acids.